Presented here are 21 T cell receptor beta chains from one specimen sequenced in a study of Graves' ophthalmopathy and Graves' hyperthyroidism. Amplification from RNA transcripts yielded the TCR beta CDR3 regions. After a first-round RT-PCR with HTBI primers, a second-round multiplex PCR was run. Using its own MiXCR run on the multiplex PCR reads, TCRdb lists one record per CDR3 protein. This repertoire shows 1 million to 1.3 million distinct CDR3 sequences, 35% to 40% found once; its top ten account for approximately 12%. Source material: peripheral blood or thyroid tissue (not recorded which). The receptors stem from an adult man with Graves' hyperthyroidism.

The V and J genes are TRBV24-1 and TRBJ2-7; TRBD1 matches at 7 bases. With V trimmed by 5 bases and J by 4 bases, 4 bases remained unmatched. CDR3 size: 13 residues. Germline CDR1 is KGHDR and CDR2 is SFDVKD. The chain's CDR3 is CATSAGQQYEQYF. In DNA, the CDR3 is TGTGCCACCAGTGCGGGACAGCAATACGAGCAGTACTTC.

The rearrangement links TRBV10-3 to TRBJ2-7, with D possibly being TRBD2 (6 bases). Germline V gene lookup returns CDR1 ENHRY and CDR2 SYGVKD. V was shortened by 6 bases and J by 5 bases, with 8 bases between the two germline ends. The CDR3 is 11 amino acids. The CDR3 loop reads CAIRWGDEQYF. CDR3 nucleotides: TGTGCCATCAGATGGGGGGACGAGCAGTACTTC.

This clonotype was counted at least ten times. The chain is built from TRBV9 and TRBJ1-2, with a tentative D call TRBD1 (5 bases). With 0 bases removed from V and 0 bases from J, the gap between germline ends came to 9 bases. This CDR3 spans 15 amino acids. Germline assignment: CDR1 SGDLS and CDR2 YYNGEE. CDR3 region: CASSVVPGTNYGYTF. As DNA, the CDR3 is TGTGCCAGCAGCGTAGTCCCAGGGACTAACTATGGCTACACCTTC.

The V gene is TRBV6-1, the J gene TRBJ2-7; weak D call: TRBD1 (6 bases). The V gene lost 3 bases and the J gene lost 5 bases, with 11 bases spanning the gap. The CDR3 loop spans 13 amino acids. Germline CDR1 is MNHNS and CDR2 is SASEGT. CDR3 sequence reads: CASSDGQLDEQYF. Written as DNA, the CDR3 is TGTGCCAGCAGTGACGGACAGCTAGACGAGCAGTACTTC.

In this sample, this clonotype turned up many times. The CDR3 is CATSLAAGGQETQYF. The CDR3 nucleotides read TGTGCCACCTCACTAGCCGCGGGGGGCCAAGAGACCCAGTACTTC. The chain employs TRBV2 and TRBJ2-5, with TRBD2 identical over 8 bases. Germline V lookup: CDR1 SNHLY, CDR2 FYNNEI. V dropped 10 bases and J dropped 1; count of bases not matched to a gene: 11. The CDR3 sequence is 15 residues long.

This clonotype was detected ten times or more. V usage is TRBV7-9 and J usage is TRBJ1-1; D ambiguous. This CDR3 is built from 15 residues. Germline V CDR1 and CDR2: SEHNR, FQNEAQ (reference sequence). V gave up 3 bases and J gave up 0 bases, with 11 bases separating them. CDR3: CASSLDLTMNTEAFF. For the CDR3, the DNA is TGTGCCAGCAGCTTGGATCTTACGATGAACACTGAAGCTTTCTTT.

This clonotype was counted a few times. The rearrangement uses TRBV28 and TRBJ2-7; no clear D. Germline V gives CDR1 MDHEN, CDR2 SYDVKM. The CDR3 is 11 residues long. The V end lost 9 bases, the J end lost 7 bases, and 13 bases lay between the germline ends. As DNA, the CDR3 is TGTGCCAGTAAAATAATGGGGGAGCAGTACTTC. Its protein is CASKIMGEQYF.

The chain recombines TRBV7-6 with TRBJ1-2; D ambiguous. Trimming left V 5 bases short and J 2 bases short, with 12 bases between. CDR1 and CDR2 (germline): SGHVS, FNYEAQ. This CDR3 is 14 amino acids long. The DNA of the CDR3 is TGTGCCAGCAGCCCTGTTGTCGAGAACTATGGCTACACCTTC. It is translated as CASSPVVENYGYTF.

This clonotype was detected many times. The rearrangement uses TRBV29-1 and TRBJ1-1; 9 bases align to TRBD1. Germline V lookup: CDR1 SQVTM, CDR2 ANQGSEA. The CDR3 length is 12 residues. Germline trimming cut 6 bases from V and 6 bases from J; bases unmatched to any gene: 5. CDR3 bases: TGCAGCGTGGGACAGGGAGGGCCTGAAGCTTTCTTT. It codes for CSVGQGGPEAFF. The full variable domain, with the rest looked up from reference TRBV29-1 and TRBJ1-1, is SAVISQKPSRDICQRGTSLTIQCQVDSQVTMMFWYRQQPGQSLTLIATANQGSEATYESGFVIDKFPISRPNLTFSTLTVSNMSPEDSSIYLCSVGQGGPEAFFGQGTRLTVV.

The sample holds many counts of this clonotype. CDR3 in DNA: TGTGCCAGCAGTGACTACAGGGCTAGCTCCTACGAGCAGTACTTC. Translated, it gives CASSDYRASSYEQYF. The chain has TRBV25-1 and TRBJ2-7; perhaps TRBD1 as D (6 bases). V lost 3 bases, J lost 0 bases, and 12 bases lay in between. The CDR3 contains 15 residues. Germline CDR1 and CDR2: MGHDK and SYGVNS.

This chain links TRBV29-1 with TRBJ1-2; 8 nucleotides align to TRBD1. The CDR3 consists of 14 residues. Germline V lookup: CDR1 SQVTM, CDR2 ANQGSEA. The V gene end was trimmed by 5 bases and the J gene end by 5 bases; junction bases not matched to a gene: 10. CDR3 loop: CSVWTGRKGYGYTF. The CDR3 DNA is TGCAGCGTTTGGACAGGGAGAAAAGGTTATGGCTACACCTTC.

This clonotype was counted at least ten times. The rearrangement joins TRBV2 to TRBJ1-5, with 7 bases lining up with TRBD1. CDR3 size: 15 residues. V was clipped by 4 bases and J by 0 bases; unmatched bases: 3. Per germline, CDR1 SNHLY and CDR2 FYNNEI. This CDR3 is CASSGTGNSNQPQHF. DNA of the CDR3: TGTGCCAGCAGTGGGACAGGAAATAGCAATCAGCCCCAGCATTTT. Variable domain in full (rest from reference TRBV2 and TRBJ1-5): EPEVTQTPSHQVTQMGQEVILRCVPISNHLYFYWYRQILGQKVEFLVSFYNNEISEKSEIFDDQFSVERPDGSNFTLKIRSTKLEDSAMYFCASSGTGNSNQPQHFGDGTRLSIL.

The chain employs TRBV14 and TRBJ2-6; no clear D gene. This CDR3 spans 9 amino acids. CDR1 SGHDN and CDR2 FVKESK come from the germline V gene. V lost 1 base and J 17 bases, leaving 3 bases between the germline ends. The CDR3 nucleotides are TGTGCCAGCAGCCAAGTCGTGACTTTC. Translated: CASSQVVTF.

In regard to this clonotype: The junction departs from germline at one end; a sequencing error may be responsible. V gene TRBV7-2 combines with J gene TRBJ1-6; 9 positions agree with TRBD1. In germline, CDR1 is SGHTA, CDR2 FQGNSA. CDR3 size: 15 residues. Here the CDR3 DNA reads TGTGCCTGCAGCGTAAGGACAGGGGTGAATTCACCCCTCCACTTT. This codes for CACSVRTGVNSPLHF.

This clonotype was seen at least ten times. The chain couples TRBV7-2 to TRBJ1-2; D remains unclear. This CDR3 is built from 12 residues. V was clipped by 4 bases and J by 4 bases, with 7 bases between them. From germline, CDR1 is SGHTA and CDR2 FQGNSA. CDR3 residues: CASSSPRYGYTF. As DNA, the CDR3 is TGTGCCAGCAGCTCCCCCCGCTATGGCTACACCTTC.

V usage is TRBV5-4 and J usage is TRBJ2-2; D not resolved. V gave up 0 bases and J gave up 6 bases, with 9 bases separating them. The V gene's germline CDR1 is SGHNT and CDR2 YYREEE (reference sequence). This CDR3 spans 14 amino acids. This chain's CDR3 is CASSLGGSPGELFF. Here the CDR3 DNA reads TGTGCCAGCAGCTTGGGGGGTAGCCCCGGGGAGCTGTTTTTT.

This clonotype was seen repeatedly, ten times or more. The V gene is TRBV7-8, the J gene TRBJ1-5, with no clear D. V was trimmed by 2 bases and J by 7 bases, leaving 15 bases between them. Germline CDR1 is SGHVS and CDR2 is FQNEAQ. This CDR3 comprises 15 residues. DNA for the CDR3: TGTGCCAGCAGCTTACGTCGGGGATCTCGACAGCCCCAGCATTTT. Translating gives CASSLRRGSRQPQHF. The full variable domain, in which reference TRBV7-8 and TRBJ1-5 provide the parts outside the CDR3, is GAGVSQSPRYKVAKRGQDVALRCDPISGHVSLFWYQQALGQGPEFLTYFQNEAQLDKSGLPSDRFFAERPEGSVSTLKIQRTQQEDSAVYLCASSLRRGSRQPQHFGDGTRLSIL.

This rearrangement joins TRBV7-2 to TRBJ1-2; D possibly corresponds to TRBD1 (5 bases). Trimming pared 1 base from V and 6 bases from J, leaving 15 bases between. Germline CDR1 is SGHTA and CDR2 is FQGNSA. The CDR3 totals 15 residues. CDR3 region: CASSLGSGIPHGYTF. The CDR3, as DNA: TGTGCCAGCAGCTTAGGGTCAGGGATCCCCCATGGCTACACCTTC.

This clonotype has more than one count but fewer than ten. The chain combines TRBV11-3 with TRBJ1-1; weak D call: TRBD1 (5 bases). V lost 4 bases to trimming and J lost 5 bases, with 17 bases between them. From germline, CDR1 is SGHNT and CDR2 YENEEA. The CDR3 is made up of 15 amino acids. The CDR3 is CASSWSVAGWTEAFF. The CDR3 DNA follows: TGTGCCAGCAGCTGGTCCGTGGCAGGGTGGACTGAAGCTTTCTTT.

This clonotype has at least ten counts. V usage is TRBV20-1 and J usage is TRBJ1-1; D is possibly TRBD1 (6 bases). Germline V gene sequence: CDR1 DFQATT, CDR2 SNEGSKA (reference sequence). The CDR3 is 13 amino acids. V was clipped by 6 bases and J by 2 bases, with 13 bases between them. CDR3 sequence: CSAPGQKNTEAFF. CDR3 sequence (DNA): TGCAGTGCCCCGGGACAAAAAAACACTGAAGCTTTCTTT.

V usage is TRBV15 and J usage is TRBJ2-7; D unresolved. This CDR3 region has 14 residues. In germline, CDR1 is LNHNV, CDR2 YYDKDF (reference sequence). Trimming pared 0 bases from V and 3 bases from J, leaving 9 bases between. CDR3 DNA: TGTGCCACCAGCAGAGAACGAGGTAGCTACGAGCAGTACTTC. Translating it yields CATSRERGSYEQYF.